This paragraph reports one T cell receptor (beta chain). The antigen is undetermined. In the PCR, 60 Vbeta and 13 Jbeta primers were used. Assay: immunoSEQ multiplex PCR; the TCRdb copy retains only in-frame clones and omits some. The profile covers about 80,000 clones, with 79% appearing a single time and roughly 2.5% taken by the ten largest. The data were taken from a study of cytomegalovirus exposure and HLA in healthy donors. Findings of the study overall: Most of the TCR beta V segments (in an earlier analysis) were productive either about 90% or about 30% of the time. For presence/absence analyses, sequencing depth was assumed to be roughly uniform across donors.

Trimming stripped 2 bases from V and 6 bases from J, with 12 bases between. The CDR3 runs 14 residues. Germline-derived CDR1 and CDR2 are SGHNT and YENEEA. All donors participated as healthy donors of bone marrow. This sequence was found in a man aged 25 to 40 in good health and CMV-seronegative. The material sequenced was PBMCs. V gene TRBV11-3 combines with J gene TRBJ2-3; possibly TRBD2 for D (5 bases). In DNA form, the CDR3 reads TGTGCCAGCAGCTTACGCGGGCCGGAGGATACGCAGTATTTT. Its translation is CASSLRGPEDTQYF.